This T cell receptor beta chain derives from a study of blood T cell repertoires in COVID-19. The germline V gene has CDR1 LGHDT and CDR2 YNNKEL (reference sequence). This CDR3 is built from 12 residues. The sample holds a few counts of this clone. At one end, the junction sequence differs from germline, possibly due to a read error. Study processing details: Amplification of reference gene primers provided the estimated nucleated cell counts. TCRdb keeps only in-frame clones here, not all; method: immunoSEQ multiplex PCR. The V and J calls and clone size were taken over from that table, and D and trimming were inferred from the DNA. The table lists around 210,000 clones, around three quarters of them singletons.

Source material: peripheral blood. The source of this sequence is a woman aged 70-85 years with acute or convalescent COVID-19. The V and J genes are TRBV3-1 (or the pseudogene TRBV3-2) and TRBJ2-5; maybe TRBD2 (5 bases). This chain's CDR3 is CASSQWTGTRYF. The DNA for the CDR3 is TGTGCCAGCAGTCAATGGACTGGCACCCGGTACTTC.